The rows below give T cell receptor beta chains drawn from one sample of a study of cytomegalovirus exposure and HLA in healthy donors. The table came from immunoSEQ multiplex PCR; TCRdb's copy has only in-frame clones and leaves some out. The sample lists under 150,000 clones; over 60% were seen once. Sequenced material: PBMCs. The receptors derive from a woman aged 30 to 39 in good health and CMV-seropositive. The CDR3 runs from the conserved cysteine through the conserved F or W. A D gene is named only where the DNA matches it firmly. Size is stated for part of the rows, as once, few or many counts, or as a class when the clone is expanded.

abundance: NA; d_gene: TRBD1; j_gene: TRBJ2-5; v_gene: TRBV19; CDR3aa: CASSIPGGVRETQYF; CDR3nt: TGTGCCAGTAGTATTCCAGGGGGCGTACGAGAGACCCAGTACTTC
abundance: NA; d_gene: TRBD1; j_gene: TRBJ1-1; v_gene: TRBV13; CDR3aa: CASSHLLGQGVSEAFF; CDR3nt: TGTGCCAGCAGCCACCTCCTGGGACAGGGGGTTTCTGAAGCTTTCTTT
abundance: NA; d_gene: TRBD1; j_gene: TRBJ2-2; v_gene: TRBV5-1; CDR3aa: CASSSAAGTGLGNTGELFF; CDR3nt: TGCGCCAGCAGCTCTGCTGCCGGGACAGGGCTTGGAAACACCGGGGAGCTGTTTTTT
abundance: NA; d_gene: NA; j_gene: TRBJ1-4; v_gene: TRBV30; CDR3aa: CAWSELQENEKLFF; CDR3nt: TGTGCCTGGAGTGAGTTGCAGGAAAATGAAAAACTGTTTTTT
abundance: NA; d_gene: NA; j_gene: TRBJ1-4; v_gene: TRBV28; CDR3aa: CASSLDTPDKEKLFF; CDR3nt: TGTGCCAGCAGTTTAGACACCCCGGACAAGGAAAAACTGTTTTTT
abundance: NA; d_gene: NA; j_gene: TRBJ2-1; v_gene: TRBV7-6; CDR3aa: CASSLARGIDYNEQFF; CDR3nt: TGTGCCAGCAGCTTAGCAAGAGGGATAGACTACAATGAGCAGTTCTTC
abundance: once; d_gene: TRBD2; j_gene: TRBJ2-7; v_gene: TRBV28; CDR3aa: CASRDGLAGRGEYF; CDR3nt: TGTGCCAGCAGAGACGGACTAGCGGGCCGAGGGGAGTACTTC
abundance: once; d_gene: TRBD2; j_gene: TRBJ2-3; v_gene: TRBV7-6; CDR3aa: CASSPYSGGNTDTQYF; CDR3nt: TGTGCCAGCAGCCCTTATAGCGGGGGAAACACAGATACGCAGTATTTT
abundance: NA; d_gene: TRBD2; j_gene: TRBJ2-3; v_gene: TRBV11-3; CDR3aa: CASSLGGGGASDTQYF; CDR3nt: TGTGCCAGCAGCTTAGGGGGCGGGGGGGCCTCAGATACGCAGTATTTT
abundance: NA; d_gene: NA; j_gene: TRBJ1-3; v_gene: TRBV9; CDR3aa: CASSATQGYSGNTIYF; CDR3nt: TGTGCCAGCAGCGCCACACAGGGATACTCTGGAAACACCATATATTTT
abundance: NA; d_gene: NA; j_gene: TRBJ1-2; v_gene: TRBV7-9; CDR3aa: CASSLAARGKSGYTF; CDR3nt: TGTGCCAGCAGCTTAGCGGCGCGAGGGAAGAGTGGCTACACCTTC
abundance: NA; d_gene: TRBD2; j_gene: TRBJ2-2; v_gene: TRBV30; CDR3aa: CAWSRGTSRDTGELFF; CDR3nt: TGTGCCTGGAGTCGGGGGACTAGCCGAGACACCGGGGAGCTGTTTTTT
abundance: NA; d_gene: NA; j_gene: TRBJ1-1; v_gene: TRBV7-9; CDR3aa: CSSNGGRFMNTEAFF; CDR3nt: TGTTCCAGCAATGGGGGGAGGTTTATGAACACTGAAGCTTTCTTT
abundance: NA; d_gene: NA; j_gene: TRBJ2-7; v_gene: TRBV25-1; CDR3aa: CASSAGGYEQYF; CDR3nt: TGTGCCAGCAGTGCAGGGGGGTACGAGCAGTACTTC
abundance: few; d_gene: NA; j_gene: TRBJ2-2; v_gene: TRBV2; CDR3aa: CASSESARAGGELFF; CDR3nt: TGTGCCAGCAGTGAATCCGCCAGGGCCGGCGGGGAGCTGTTTTTT
abundance: few; d_gene: NA; j_gene: TRBJ1-3; v_gene: TRBV30; CDR3aa: CAWSADSFFGNTIYF; CDR3nt: TGTGCCTGGAGTGCGGACAGCTTCTTTGGAAACACCATATATTTT
abundance: NA; d_gene: NA; j_gene: TRBJ1-4; v_gene: TRBV7-9; CDR3aa: CASSPPGHANEKLFF; CDR3nt: TGTGCCAGCAGCCCACCGGGACACGCTAATGAAAAACTGTTTTTT
abundance: few; d_gene: TRBD1; j_gene: TRBJ1-2; v_gene: TRBV18; CDR3aa: CASSGTDYGYTF; CDR3nt: TGTGCCAGCTCCGGGACAGACTATGGCTACACCTTC
abundance: NA; d_gene: NA; j_gene: TRBJ1-2; v_gene: TRBV5-1; CDR3aa: CASSLALGQPMLNYGYTF; CDR3nt: TGCGCCAGCAGCTTGGCCTTAGGACAGCCTATGCTAAACTATGGCTACACCTTC
abundance: NA; d_gene: TRBD1; j_gene: TRBJ1-2; v_gene: TRBV5-1; CDR3aa: CASSPAGTGVHGYTF; CDR3nt: TGCGCCAGCAGCCCTGCCGGGACAGGGGTGCATGGCTACACCTTC
abundance: NA; d_gene: NA; j_gene: TRBJ2-1; v_gene: TRBV2; CDR3aa: CASSETRATYNEQFF; CDR3nt: TGTGCCAGCAGTGAAACTAGGGCAACCTACAATGAGCAGTTCTTC
abundance: NA; d_gene: TRBD2; j_gene: TRBJ2-3; v_gene: TRBV9; CDR3aa: CASSVRGTSADTQYF; CDR3nt: TGTGCCAGCAGCGTAAGAGGGACTAGTGCAGATACGCAGTATTTT
abundance: NA; d_gene: NA; j_gene: TRBJ1-1; v_gene: TRBV30; CDR3aa: CAWSLNTEAFF; CDR3nt: TGTGCCTGGAGCTTGAACACTGAAGCTTTCTTT
abundance: NA; d_gene: TRBD1; j_gene: TRBJ2-7; v_gene: TRBV30; CDR3aa: CAWSLGGTYEQYF; CDR3nt: TGTGCCTGGAGTCTAGGGGGCACCTACGAGCAGTACTTC
abundance: NA; d_gene: NA; j_gene: TRBJ2-3; v_gene: TRBV9; CDR3aa: CASSAPPSGTDTQYF; CDR3nt: TGTGCCAGCAGCGCGCCCCCTTCGGGCACAGATACGCAGTATTTT
abundance: NA; d_gene: NA; j_gene: TRBJ1-4; v_gene: TRBV18; CDR3aa: CASSPGPPTNEKLFF; CDR3nt: TGTGCCAGCTCACCAGGGCCGCCAACTAATGAAAAACTGTTTTTT
abundance: NA; d_gene: TRBD2; j_gene: TRBJ2-1; v_gene: TRBV5-4; CDR3aa: CASSLVGGSYNEQFF; CDR3nt: TGTGCCAGCAGCTTGGTCGGGGGGTCCTACAATGAGCAGTTCTTC
abundance: NA; d_gene: TRBD1; j_gene: TRBJ1-3; v_gene: TRBV2; CDR3aa: CASSVGQGKGNTIYF; CDR3nt: TGTGCCAGCAGTGTTGGACAGGGCAAAGGAAACACCATATATTTT
abundance: NA; d_gene: NA; j_gene: TRBJ2-1; v_gene: TRBV9; CDR3aa: CASSSRTSVVHEQFF; CDR3nt: TGTGCCAGCAGCTCTCGGACTTCAGTAGTCCATGAGCAGTTCTTC
abundance: few; d_gene: NA; j_gene: TRBJ2-7; v_gene: TRBV4-1; CDR3aa: CASSQDYGRTYEQYF; CDR3nt: TGCGCCAGCAGCCAAGACTACGGCAGGACCTACGAGCAGTACTTC
abundance: NA; d_gene: NA; j_gene: TRBJ2-2; v_gene: TRBV27; CDR3aa: CASSLGQNTGELFF; CDR3nt: TGTGCCAGCAGTTTAGGGCAGAACACCGGGGAGCTGTTTTTT
abundance: once; d_gene: NA; j_gene: TRBJ2-7; v_gene: TRBV7-8; CDR3aa: CASNPRGGGANSGEQYF; CDR3nt: TGTGCCAGCAACCCCAGGGGAGGGGGGGCCAATTCGGGCGAGCAGTACTTC
abundance: NA; d_gene: NA; j_gene: TRBJ2-3; v_gene: TRBV5-4; CDR3aa: CASRHGVTDTQYF; CDR3nt: TGTGCCAGCAGACACGGGGTTACAGATACGCAGTATTTT
abundance: NA; d_gene: NA; j_gene: TRBJ2-1; v_gene: TRBV5-1; CDR3aa: CASSLVGTRSYNEQFF; CDR3nt: TGCGCCAGCAGCTTGGTGGGGACTCGCTCCTACAATGAGCAGTTCTTC
abundance: NA; d_gene: NA; j_gene: TRBJ1-2; v_gene: TRBV28; CDR3aa: CASSPGQPYGYTF; CDR3nt: TGTGCCAGCAGTCCCGGACAGCCCTATGGCTACACCTTC
abundance: NA; d_gene: NA; j_gene: TRBJ1-4; v_gene: TRBV2; CDR3aa: CASRGGGTNEKLFF; CDR3nt: TGTGCCAGCAGAGGGGGGGGCACTAATGAAAAACTGTTTTTT
abundance: once; d_gene: TRBD2; j_gene: TRBJ2-5; v_gene: TRBV4-3; CDR3aa: CASSQEPASGGAETQYF; CDR3nt: TGCGCCAGCAGCCAAGAGCCGGCTAGCGGGGGGGCGGAGACCCAGTACTTC
abundance: NA; d_gene: TRBD1; j_gene: TRBJ2-5; v_gene: TRBV23-1; CDR3aa: CASRGTGPDFGETQYF; CDR3nt: TGCGCCAGCAGGGGGACAGGCCCCGACTTTGGAGAGACCCAGTACTTC
abundance: NA; d_gene: NA; j_gene: TRBJ2-1; v_gene: TRBV4-2; CDR3aa: CASSQQGRGYNEQFF; CDR3nt: TGTGCCAGCAGCCAGCAAGGGCGGGGTTACAATGAGCAGTTCTTC
abundance: NA; d_gene: TRBD1; j_gene: TRBJ1-4; v_gene: TRBV29-1; CDR3aa: CSVGTGEFEKLFF; CDR3nt: TGCAGCGTCGGGACAGGGGAGTTTGAAAAACTGTTTTTT
abundance: few; d_gene: TRBD1; j_gene: TRBJ2-7; v_gene: TRBV6-1; CDR3aa: CASSVDRDRGYF; CDR3nt: TGTGCCAGCAGTGTGGACCGGGACAGGGGGTACTTC
abundance: NA; d_gene: TRBD1; j_gene: TRBJ2-7; v_gene: TRBV2; CDR3aa: CASRGQGYEQYF; CDR3nt: TGTGCCAGCAGGGGACAGGGGTACGAGCAGTACTTC
abundance: few; d_gene: TRBD2; j_gene: TRBJ2-1; v_gene: TRBV12-5; CDR3aa: CASGLGSGDYNEQFF; CDR3nt: TGTGCTAGTGGTTTGGGGAGCGGGGATTACAATGAGCAGTTCTTC
abundance: NA; d_gene: NA; j_gene: TRBJ1-2; v_gene: TRBV28; CDR3aa: CASYSRPDYGYTF; CDR3nt: TGTGCCAGCTATAGCCGCCCGGACTATGGCTACACCTTC
abundance: NA; d_gene: NA; j_gene: TRBJ2-3; v_gene: TRBV4-1; CDR3aa: CASSQEGSGRTDTQYF; CDR3nt: TGCGCCAGCAGCCAAGAGGGGAGCGGGCGCACAGATACGCAGTATTTT
abundance: NA; d_gene: TRBD2; j_gene: TRBJ2-3; v_gene: TRBV27; CDR3aa: CASSTSGGTQYF; CDR3nt: TGTGCCAGCAGTACCTCGGGGGGTACGCAGTATTTT
abundance: NA; d_gene: NA; j_gene: TRBJ1-1; v_gene: TRBV27; CDR3aa: CASSPSEGGYTEAFF; CDR3nt: TGTGCCAGCAGTCCATCTGAAGGGGGTTACACTGAAGCTTTCTTT
abundance: NA; d_gene: TRBD2; j_gene: TRBJ2-2; v_gene: TRBV7-2; CDR3aa: CASSLSSGGPGELFF; CDR3nt: TGTGCCAGCAGCTTATCTAGCGGGGGGCCCGGGGAGCTGTTTTTT
abundance: NA; d_gene: TRBD1; j_gene: TRBJ1-1; v_gene: TRBV28; CDR3aa: CASSPTGYTEAFF; CDR3nt: TGTGCCAGCAGCCCGACAGGGTACACTGAAGCTTTCTTT
abundance: few; d_gene: TRBD2; j_gene: TRBJ2-1; v_gene: TRBV10-2; CDR3aa: CASMGGGKSYNEQFF; CDR3nt: TGCGCCAGCATGGGCGGGGGGAAATCCTACAATGAGCAGTTCTTC
abundance: NA; d_gene: TRBD1; j_gene: TRBJ2-7; v_gene: TRBV11-1; CDR3aa: CASSPDREYEQYF; CDR3nt: TGTGCCAGCAGCCCCGACAGGGAGTACGAGCAGTACTTC